Listed here is a single T cell receptor (beta chain). As yet, its antigen is unknown. Construction of the TCRbeta library involved unique molecular identifiers. TCRdb re-called the PCR reads through MiXCR, storing one row per CDR3 protein. The profile covers about 20,000 distinct CDR3 sequences, with roughly 13% appearing a single time and 35% taken by the ten largest. The data are from a study of T-cell reconstitution after alpha-beta-depleted transplantation in children. Germline V CDR1 and CDR2: DFQATT, SNEGSKA (reference sequence). The CDR3 has 14 amino acids. V lost 2 bases and J 3 bases, leaving 13 bases between the germline ends. Whole-study results and caveats: The high TCRbeta diversity at day 60 in some patients came from surviving recipient T cells and thymic progenitors. T-cell counts and diversity were attributed mostly to newly produced T cells one year after transplant. Where alpha-beta T cells came from about two months after transplant was reportedly several hundred expanded graft clones.

The starting material was PBMCs, mostly from graft donor cells, obtained 60 days after TCRalphabeta/CD19-depleted stem cell transplant. This TCR was recovered from a female patient between 2 and 15 years old who had a stem cell transplant for congenital amegakaryocytic thrombocytopenia, so the T cells may come from the graft donor. The chain recombines TRBV20-1 with TRBJ1-2; D remains ambiguous. The CDR3 DNA follows: TGCAGTGCTAGATCTCCTGGACGGGACTATGGCTACACCTTC. Amino acid sequence: CSARSPGRDYGYTF.